The TCR beta chain described here comes from a study of blood T cells in healthy people across ages. A second PCR of roughly 7 to 11 cycles used a sample-barcoded 5' primer and a J-beta primer mix. MiXCR, applied by TCRdb to the 5' RACE reads, yields one record per CDR3 protein. The sample carries about 700,000 distinct CDR3 sequences, 32% recorded once. Points from the study as a whole: A roughly linear fall in TCR beta diversity per million T cells was seen with increasing age. Naive T cell percentage strongly correlated with TCR beta diversity.

Germline V CDR1 and CDR2: MGHRA, YSYEKL. There are 14 residues in the CDR3. This clonotype was recorded only once. Its antigen remains unknown. Ranging in age from roughly 6 to 90, the donors were healthy Caucasian individuals from Russia. It was roughly 10 milliliters of peripheral blood that were drawn from each donor. Sequenced material: blood. The chain carries TRBV4-1 and TRBJ2-5; D is perhaps TRBD1 (6 bases). The DNA end is more similar to TRBJ2-7, so the J call may be wrong. The sequence was collected from an elderly woman in good health. The CDR3 loop reads CASSQATGYYEQYF. The CDR3 DNA reads as TGCGCCAGCAGCCAAGCGACAGGCTACTACGAGCAGTACTTC.